These 15 T cell receptor beta chains were sequenced from one sample in a study of T cell repertoires in cytomegalovirus infection. TCRdb ran MiXCR on the reads and lists one entry per CDR3 protein. This sample has 480,000 or so distinct CDR3 sequences, with 10% to 12% found just once. The material sequenced was PBMCs. The receptor source for this set is a human donor in good health (CMV status not recorded). Some clones in this sample may be carry-over from other donors' samples.

This clonotype has ten or more counts. V is TRBV5-1 and J is TRBJ2-3, with 10 bases matching TRBD1. CDR3 length: 16 amino acids. Germline values: CDR1 SGHRS, CDR2 YFSETQ. The junction had 6 bases not matched to a gene; V was cut back by 1 base and J by 4 bases. CDR3 coding DNA: TGCGCCAGCAGCTTGCCATCCGGGACAGGGGCAGATACGCAGTATTTT. Encoded protein: CASSLPSGTGADTQYF.

This clonotype was detected many times. The chain is built from TRBV14 and TRBJ2-5; D is unclear. Trimming stripped 1 base from V and 1 base from J, with 4 bases between. There are 13 residues in the CDR3. CDR1 SGHDN and CDR2 FVKESK come from the germline V gene. CDR3 in amino acids: CASSQVGQETQYF. The CDR3 coding sequence is TGTGCCAGCAGCCAAGTCGGCCAAGAGACCCAGTACTTC. Drawing the rest from reference TRBV14 and TRBJ2-5, the complete variable domain is EAGVTQFPSHSVIEKGQTVTLRCDPISGHDNLYWYRRVMGKEIKFLLHFVKESKQDESGMPNNRFLAERTGGTYSTLKVQPAELEDSGVYFCASSQVGQETQYFGPGTRLLVL.

This clonotype was seen a few times. V gene TRBV29-1 combines with J gene TRBJ2-7; 7 nucleotides agree with TRBD1. This CDR3 is 14 amino acids long. Trimming cost V 4 bases and J 6 bases; bases outside gene matches: 12. Germline V lookup: CDR1 SQVTM, CDR2 ANQGSEA. The CDR3 here is CSVVGVTGFGEQYF. The CDR3 bases are TGCAGCGTTGTGGGGGTGACAGGGTTCGGCGAGCAGTACTTC.

This clonotype turned up a few times. The chain couples TRBV11-2 to TRBJ1-2; D is ambiguous. V lost 3 bases to trimming and J lost 1 base, with 9 bases between them. This CDR3 has 14 residues. CDR1 is SGHAT, CDR2 FQNNGV, per germline. The CDR3 reads CASSLGPINYGYTF. The CDR3 DNA reads as TGTGCCAGCAGCTTGGGCCCAATTAACTATGGCTACACCTTC.

This clonotype was counted ten times or more. This chain's CDR3 is CASSRDSANTGELFF. CDR3 sequence (DNA): TGTGCCAGCAGCAGGGACTCCGCGAACACCGGGGAGCTGTTTTTT. This chain connects TRBV2 to TRBJ2-2, with TRBD2 as a possible D gene (6 bases). The CDR3 has 15 residues. In germline, CDR1 is SNHLY, CDR2 FYNNEI. V was clipped by 6 bases and J by 0 bases, with 11 bases between them.

This clonotype showed up many times. The J gene is TRBJ2-2, the V gene TRBV28; TRBD1 or TRBD2 may be the D gene (5 bases each). In germline, CDR1 is MDHEN, CDR2 SYDVKM. The CDR3 has 14 amino acids. Trimming stripped 3 bases from V and 6 bases from J, with 11 bases between. This CDR3 is CASSFTGDAGELFF. The CDR3 DNA sequence: TGTGCCAGCAGTTTTACCGGGGACGCCGGGGAGCTGTTTTTT.

This clonotype was recorded at least ten times. J is TRBJ1-4 and V is TRBV6-5; TRBD1 is a possible D gene (5 bases). Trimming shortened V by 1 base and J by 7 bases, and 16 bases separated the two germline ends. The CDR3 consists of 16 residues. Per germline, CDR1 MNHEY and CDR2 SVGAGI. The DNA of the CDR3 is TGTGCCAGCAGTTACTACGTCGGGGCTGAGGGTGAAAAACTGTTTTTT. This sequence encodes CASSYYVGAEGEKLFF.

The V call is TRBV29-1, the J call TRBJ2-3; D might be TRBD2 (6 bases). CDR1 and CDR2 from the germline V gene are SQVTM and ANQGSEA. The CDR3 runs to 11 residues. The ends were cut back, 8 bases at V and 8 bases at J, with 14 bases in the middle. The CDR3 region is CSLREYTTQYF. The CDR3 nucleotides read TGCAGCCTACGGGAGTATACTACGCAGTATTTT.

This clonotype was seen ten or more times. The CDR3 nucleotides read TGTGCCAGCAGCTCGCGACAGGGCTACAATGAGCAGTTCTTC. The encoded protein is CASSSRQGYNEQFF. The chain joins TRBV7-6 to TRBJ2-1; 7 nucleotides agree with TRBD1. V lost 4 bases, J lost 3 bases, and 3 bases stayed unmatched. Germline CDR1 and CDR2: SGHVS and FNYEAQ. This CDR3 is built from 14 residues.

This clonotype was counted ten times or more. The chain's CDR3 is CASSYSGISATNEKLFF. CDR3 nucleotide sequence: TGTGCCAGCAGTTACAGTGGTATTAGTGCAACTAATGAAAAACTGTTTTTT. The V call is TRBV6-5, the J call TRBJ1-4, with D hard to call. Trimming pared 2 bases from V and 0 bases from J, leaving 13 bases between. CDR1 is MNHEY and CDR2 is SVGAGI in the germline V gene. The CDR3 loop spans 17 amino acids.

At least ten counts were recorded for this clonotype. The chain is built from TRBV7-3 and TRBJ2-3; 10 bases agree with TRBD2. The length of the CDR3 is 17 residues. The J segment lost 2 bases and the V segment lost 4 bases, leaving 9 bases of the junction unmatched. The germline V gene encodes CDR1 SGHTA and CDR2 FQGTGA. The CDR3 DNA reads as TGTGCCAGCAGCTATCGGGTAGCGGGAGGTGTCACAGATACGCAGTATTTT. This encodes CASSYRVAGGVTDTQYF.

The J gene is TRBJ2-3, the V gene TRBV4-1; no clear D. Germline loops: CDR1 MGHRA, CDR2 YSYEKL. Trimming pared 1 base from V and 3 bases from J, leaving 8 bases between. This CDR3 region has 14 residues. CDR3: CASSQAEKTDTQYF. The CDR3 DNA sequence: TGCGCCAGCAGCCAAGCGGAAAAGACAGATACGCAGTATTTT.

This chain joins TRBV6-5 and TRBJ2-1, with 8 bases identical to TRBD2. V shed 8 bases and J 3 bases; nucleotides not matched to a gene: 6. CDR3 length equals 14 residues. Germline V gene sequence: CDR1 MNHEY, CDR2 SVGAGI. Here the CDR3 DNA reads TGTGCCAGCGTAGCGGGGAGGCTCTACAATGAGCAGTTCTTC. Protein product: CASVAGRLYNEQFF.

The chain links TRBV5-1 to TRBJ2-2; 9 bases are shared with TRBD1. After removal of 3 bases from V and 3 bases from J, the junction contained 3 bases not matched to a gene. The CDR3 loop spans 15 amino acids. Germline assignment: CDR1 SGHRS and CDR2 YFSETQ. CDR3 protein: CASSSRTGDTGELFF. The DNA for the CDR3 is TGCGCCAGCAGCTCCAGGACAGGGGACACCGGGGAGCTGTTTTTT.

This clonotype has a count of ten or more. The chain uses TRBV5-1 and TRBJ1-2, with a tentative D call TRBD1 (6 bases). In germline, CDR1 is SGHRS, CDR2 YFSETQ. The ends were cut back, 4 bases at V and 13 bases at J, with 23 bases in the middle. This CDR3 is built from 14 residues. CDR3 DNA sequence: TGCGCCAGCAGCCCCGAAGGGGGGCTCCGGGCTTTCACCTTC. This gives the protein CASSPEGGLRAFTF.